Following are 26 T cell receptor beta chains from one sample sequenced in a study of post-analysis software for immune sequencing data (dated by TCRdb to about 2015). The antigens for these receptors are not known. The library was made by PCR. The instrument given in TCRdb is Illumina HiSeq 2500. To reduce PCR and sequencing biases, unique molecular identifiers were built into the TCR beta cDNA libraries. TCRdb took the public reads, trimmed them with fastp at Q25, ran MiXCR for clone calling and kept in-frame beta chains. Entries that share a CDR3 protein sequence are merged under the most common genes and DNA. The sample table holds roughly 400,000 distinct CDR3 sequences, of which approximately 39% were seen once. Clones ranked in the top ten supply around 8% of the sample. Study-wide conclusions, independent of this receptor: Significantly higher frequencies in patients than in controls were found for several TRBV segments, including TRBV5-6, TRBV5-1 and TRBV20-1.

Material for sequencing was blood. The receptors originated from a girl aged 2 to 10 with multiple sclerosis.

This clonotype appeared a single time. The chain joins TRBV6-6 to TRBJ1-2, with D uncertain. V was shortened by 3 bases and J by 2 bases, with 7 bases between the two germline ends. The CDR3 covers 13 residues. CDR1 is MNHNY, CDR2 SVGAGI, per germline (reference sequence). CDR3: CASSYDPNYGYTF. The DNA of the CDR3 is TGTGCCAGCAGTTATGACCCCAACTATGGCTACACCTTC.

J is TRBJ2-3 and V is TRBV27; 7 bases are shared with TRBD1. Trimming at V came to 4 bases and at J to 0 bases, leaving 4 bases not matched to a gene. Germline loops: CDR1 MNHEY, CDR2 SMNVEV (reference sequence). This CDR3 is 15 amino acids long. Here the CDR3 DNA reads TGTGCCAGCAGTTCGGACAGGACAAGCACAGATACGCAGTATTTT. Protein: CASSSDRTSTDTQYF.

The CDR3 is CASSTPGGTDTQYF. CDR3 in DNA: TGTGCCAGCAGTACCCCAGGGGGTACAGATACGCAGTATTTT. This chain uses TRBV28 with TRBJ2-3, with TRBD1 matching over 7 bases. Germline CDR1 MDHEN, CDR2 SYDVKM. J lost 3 bases, V lost 5 bases, and 5 bases had no gene match. The length of the CDR3 is 14 residues. Using reference TRBV28 and TRBJ2-3 for the parts outside the CDR3, the full variable domain is DVKVTQSSRYLVKRTGEKVFLECVQDMDHENMFWYRQDPGLGLRLIYFSYDVKMKEKGDIPEGYSVSREKKERFSLILESASTNQTSMYLCASSTPGGTDTQYFGPGTRLTVL.

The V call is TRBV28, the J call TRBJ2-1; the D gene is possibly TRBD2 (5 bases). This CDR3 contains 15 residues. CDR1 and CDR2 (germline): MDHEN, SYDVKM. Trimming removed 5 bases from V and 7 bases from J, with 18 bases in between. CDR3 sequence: CASSPSWAGQNEQFF. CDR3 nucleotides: TGTGCCAGCAGTCCCTCATGGGCGGGCCAAAATGAGCAGTTCTTC.

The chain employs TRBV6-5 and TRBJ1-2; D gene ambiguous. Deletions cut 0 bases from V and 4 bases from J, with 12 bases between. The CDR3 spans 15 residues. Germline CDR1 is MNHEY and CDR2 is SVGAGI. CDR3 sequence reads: CASSYSSGNGYGYTF. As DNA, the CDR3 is TGTGCCAGCAGTTACTCGTCGGGTAACGGCTATGGCTACACCTTC.

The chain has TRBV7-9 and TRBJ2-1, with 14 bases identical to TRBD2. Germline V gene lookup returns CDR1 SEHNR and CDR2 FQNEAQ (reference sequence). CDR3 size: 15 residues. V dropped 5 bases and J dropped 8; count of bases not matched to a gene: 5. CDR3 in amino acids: CASSMGTSGGHEQFF. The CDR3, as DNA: TGTGCCAGCAGCATGGGGACTAGCGGGGGACATGAGCAGTTCTTC.

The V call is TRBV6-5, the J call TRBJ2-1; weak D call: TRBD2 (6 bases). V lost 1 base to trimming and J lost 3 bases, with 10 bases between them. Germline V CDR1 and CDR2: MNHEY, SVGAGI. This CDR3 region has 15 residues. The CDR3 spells CASSYLAGHYNEQFF. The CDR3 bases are TGTGCCAGCAGTTACTTGGCGGGGCACTACAATGAGCAGTTCTTC.

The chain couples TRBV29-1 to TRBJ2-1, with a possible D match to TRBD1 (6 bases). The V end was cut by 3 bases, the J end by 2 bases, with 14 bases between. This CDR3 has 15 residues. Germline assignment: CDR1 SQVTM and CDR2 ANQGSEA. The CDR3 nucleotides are TGCAGCGTTGAGGGGGCCGGGGACCCCTACAATGAGCAGTTCTTC. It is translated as CSVEGAGDPYNEQFF.

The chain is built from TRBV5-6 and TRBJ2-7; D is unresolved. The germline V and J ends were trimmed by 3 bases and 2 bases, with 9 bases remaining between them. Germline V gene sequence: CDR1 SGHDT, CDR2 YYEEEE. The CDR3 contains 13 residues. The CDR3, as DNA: TGTGCCAGCAGCTCCGACGTTACCTACGAGCAGTACTTC. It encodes CASSSDVTYEQYF.

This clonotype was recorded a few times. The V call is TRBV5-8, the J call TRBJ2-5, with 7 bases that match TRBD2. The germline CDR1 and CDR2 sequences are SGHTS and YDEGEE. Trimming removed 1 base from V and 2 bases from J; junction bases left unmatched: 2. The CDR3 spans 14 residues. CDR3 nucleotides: TGTGCCAGCAGCTTGAGCGGGGAGCAAGAGACCCAGTACTTC. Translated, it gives CASSLSGEQETQYF. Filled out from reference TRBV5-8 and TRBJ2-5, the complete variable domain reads EAGVTQSPTHLIKTRGQQATLRCSPISGHTSVYWYQQALGLGLQFLLWYDEGEERNRGNFPPRFSGRQFPNYSSELNVNALELEDSALYLCASSLSGEQETQYFGPGTRLLVL.

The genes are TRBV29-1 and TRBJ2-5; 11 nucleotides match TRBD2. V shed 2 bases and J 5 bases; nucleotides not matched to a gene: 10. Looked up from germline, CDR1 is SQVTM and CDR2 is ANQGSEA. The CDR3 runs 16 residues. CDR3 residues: CSVEPRGGLAAETQYF. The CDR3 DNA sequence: TGCAGCGTTGAACCGCGGGGGGGACTAGCGGCGGAGACCCAGTACTTC.

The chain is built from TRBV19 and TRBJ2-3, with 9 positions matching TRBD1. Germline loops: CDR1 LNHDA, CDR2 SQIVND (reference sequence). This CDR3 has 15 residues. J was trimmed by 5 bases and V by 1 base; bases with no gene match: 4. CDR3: CASSIGDREVDTQYF. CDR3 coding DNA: TGTGCCAGTAGTATAGGGGACAGGGAGGTAGATACGCAGTATTTT.

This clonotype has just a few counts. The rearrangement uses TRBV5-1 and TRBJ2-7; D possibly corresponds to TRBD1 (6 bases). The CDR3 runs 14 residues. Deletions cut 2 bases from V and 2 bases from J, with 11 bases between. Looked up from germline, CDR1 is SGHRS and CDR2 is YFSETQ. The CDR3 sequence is CASSFLQGAYEQYF. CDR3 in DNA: TGCGCCAGCAGCTTTTTACAGGGCGCCTACGAGCAGTACTTC.

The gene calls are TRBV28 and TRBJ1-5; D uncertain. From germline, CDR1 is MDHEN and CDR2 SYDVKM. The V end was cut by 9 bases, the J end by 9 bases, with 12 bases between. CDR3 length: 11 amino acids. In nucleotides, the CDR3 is TGTGCCAGTAGTAGCATGCGGCCCCAGCATTTT. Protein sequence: CASSSMRPQHF.

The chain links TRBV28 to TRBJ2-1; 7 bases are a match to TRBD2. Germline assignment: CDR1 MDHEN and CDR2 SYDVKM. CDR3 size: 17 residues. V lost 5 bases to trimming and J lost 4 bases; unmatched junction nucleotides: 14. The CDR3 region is CASSPSSGVGGYNEQFF. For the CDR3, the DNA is TGTGCCAGCAGTCCCTCGTCGGGGGTGGGGGGGTACAATGAGCAGTTCTTC.

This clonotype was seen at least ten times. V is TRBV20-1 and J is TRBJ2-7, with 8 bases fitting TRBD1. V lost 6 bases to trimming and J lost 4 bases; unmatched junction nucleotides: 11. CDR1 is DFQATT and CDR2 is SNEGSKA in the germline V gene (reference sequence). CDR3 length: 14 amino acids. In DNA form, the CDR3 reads TGCAGTGCCCAGACAGGGGCCTACCAATACGAGCAGTACTTC. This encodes CSAQTGAYQYEQYF.

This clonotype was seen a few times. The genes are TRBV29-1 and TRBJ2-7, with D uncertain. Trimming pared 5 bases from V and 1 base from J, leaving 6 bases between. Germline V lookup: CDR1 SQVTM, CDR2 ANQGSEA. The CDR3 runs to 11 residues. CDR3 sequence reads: CSVSTSYEQYF. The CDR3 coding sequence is TGCAGCGTTTCGACTTCCTACGAGCAGTACTTC.

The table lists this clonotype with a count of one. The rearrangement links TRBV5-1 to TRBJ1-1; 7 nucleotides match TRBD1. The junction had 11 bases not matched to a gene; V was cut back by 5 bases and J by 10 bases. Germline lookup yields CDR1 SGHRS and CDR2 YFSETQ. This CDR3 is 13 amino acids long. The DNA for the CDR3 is TGCGCCAGCAGTCGACAGGGCGATCAACCAGCTTTCTTT. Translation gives CASSRQGDQPAFF.

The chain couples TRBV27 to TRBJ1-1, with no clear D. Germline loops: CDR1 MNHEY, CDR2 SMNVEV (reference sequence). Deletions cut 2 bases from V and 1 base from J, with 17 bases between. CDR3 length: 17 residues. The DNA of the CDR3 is TGTGCCAGCAGTTTACTGGGAGCGGGCGGAAGGAACACTGAAGCTTTCTTT. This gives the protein CASSLLGAGGRNTEAFF.

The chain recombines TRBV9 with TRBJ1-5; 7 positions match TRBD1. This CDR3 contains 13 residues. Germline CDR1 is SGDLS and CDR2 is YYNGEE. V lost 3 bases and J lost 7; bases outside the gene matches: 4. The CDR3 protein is CASSEGQTQPQHF. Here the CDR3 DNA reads TGTGCCAGCAGCGAGGGACAGACCCAGCCCCAGCATTTT.

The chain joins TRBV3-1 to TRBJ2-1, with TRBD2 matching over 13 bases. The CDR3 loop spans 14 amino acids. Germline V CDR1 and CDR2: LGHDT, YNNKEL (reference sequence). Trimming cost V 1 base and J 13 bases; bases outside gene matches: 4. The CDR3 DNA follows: TGTGCCAGCAGCCAAGGACTAGCGGGAGGCGCCCAGTTCTTC. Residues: CASSQGLAGGAQFF.

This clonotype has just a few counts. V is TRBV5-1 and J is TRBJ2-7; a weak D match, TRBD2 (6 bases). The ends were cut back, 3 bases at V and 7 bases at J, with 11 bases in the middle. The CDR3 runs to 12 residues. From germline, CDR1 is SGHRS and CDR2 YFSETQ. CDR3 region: CASSWSEGEQYF. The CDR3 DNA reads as TGCGCCAGCAGCTGGTCGGAGGGTGAGCAGTACTTC.

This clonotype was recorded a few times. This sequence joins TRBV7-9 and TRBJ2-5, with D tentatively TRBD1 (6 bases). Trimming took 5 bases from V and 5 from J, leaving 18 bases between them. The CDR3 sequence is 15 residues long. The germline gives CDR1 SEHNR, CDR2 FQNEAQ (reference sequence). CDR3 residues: CASSPPGQVRETQYF. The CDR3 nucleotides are TGTGCCAGCAGCCCACCGGGACAAGTAAGGGAGACCCAGTACTTC.

CDR3 residues: CASSKWDSAEAFF. The DNA of the CDR3 is TGTGCCAGCAGTAAATGGGACAGCGCTGAAGCTTTCTTT. The chain uses TRBV6-1 and TRBJ1-1, with 7 positions matching TRBD1. Germline trimming cut 5 bases from V and 6 bases from J; bases unmatched to any gene: 6. The V gene's germline CDR1 is MNHNS and CDR2 SASEGT. The CDR3 has 13 residues.

The CDR3 reads CASSWNRYSGANVLTF. The CDR3 nucleotides are TGTGCCAGCAGCTGGAATCGGTATTCTGGGGCCAACGTCCTGACTTTC. The chain links TRBV7-2 to TRBJ2-6; D not resolved. Germline V lookup: CDR1 SGHTA, CDR2 FQGNSA. The V end was cut by 4 bases, the J end by 1 base, with 11 bases between. CDR3 length: 16 amino acids.

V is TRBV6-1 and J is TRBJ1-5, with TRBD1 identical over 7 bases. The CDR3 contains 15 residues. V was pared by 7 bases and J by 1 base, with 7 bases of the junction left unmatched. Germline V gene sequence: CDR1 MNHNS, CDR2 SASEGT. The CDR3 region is CASILRDSSNQPQHF. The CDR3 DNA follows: TGTGCCAGCATCTTAAGGGACAGCAGCAATCAGCCCCAGCATTTT.